The 2 T cell receptor beta chains below all came from one sample that was sequenced in a study of T cells in Graves' hyperthyroidism and ophthalmopathy. TCR beta CDR3 regions were amplified from RNA. When the TCR CDR3 underwent first-round RT-PCR, the HTBI primer set was used. TCRdb re-derived calls from the multiplex PCR reads in MiXCR, one entry per CDR3 protein. The sample contains 300,000 to 400,000 distinct CDR3 sequences, approximately 15% of which appear only once. The sequencing input was blood. All receptors derive from a woman in her 30s with Graves' ophthalmopathy.

Ten or more counts support this clonotype. The chain combines TRBV12-3 or TRBV12-4 with TRBJ2-5, with D unresolved. The CDR3 length is 15 residues. V lost 6 bases to trimming and J lost 2 bases, with 16 bases between them. CDR3 bases: TGTGCCAGCAGCCTACAGCCTCTACTTCAAGAGACCCAGTACTTC. This sequence encodes CASSLQPLLQETQYF.

This clonotype was counted many times. The V gene is TRBV28, the J gene TRBJ2-1; 8 bases fit TRBD2. The CDR3 loop spans 18 amino acids. V lost 1 base and J lost 7; bases outside the gene matches: 15. Per the germline V gene, CDR1 is MDHEN and CDR2 is SYDVKM. The chain's CDR3 is CASSLSYYGGARGNEQFF. The CDR3 nucleotides are TGTGCCAGCAGTTTATCCTATTACGGGGGGGCCCGGGGTAATGAGCAGTTCTTC.